These 9 T cell receptor beta chains came from one sample sequenced in a study of blood T cell repertoires in COVID-19. TCRdb's table, derived via immunoSEQ multiplex PCR, lists solely in-frame clones and lacks some. The sample consists of approximately 140,000 clones, less than 90% of them appearing once. The sample comprised PBMCs or T cells enriched from blood (not recorded which). All receptors come from a woman in her forties or fifties who had recovered from COVID-19.

This clone has just one count. This rearrangement joins TRBV11-3 to TRBJ2-5, with D perhaps matching TRBD1 (5 bases). The ends were cut back, 7 bases at V and 1 base at J, with 16 bases in the middle. Germline CDR1 SGHNT, CDR2 YENEEA. The CDR3 has 15 residues. CDR3 sequence: CASMRRQGGQETQYF. CDR3 coding DNA: TGTGCCAGCATGAGGCGGCAGGGCGGCCAAGAGACCCAGTACTTC.

The chain carries TRBV18 and TRBJ2-2; perhaps TRBD1 as D (6 bases). The germline V gene encodes CDR1 KGHSH and CDR2 LQKENI. With 2 bases removed from V and 7 bases from J, the gap between germline ends came to 14 bases. This CDR3 has 15 amino acids. The CDR3, as DNA: TGTGCCAGCTCACCAGGATTACAGGGAATCGGGGAGCTGTTTTTT. This sequence encodes CASSPGLQGIGELFF.

This clone came up once. The chain links TRBV2 to TRBJ2-7; 7 positions agree with TRBD2. This CDR3 spans 15 amino acids. Losses at the gene ends were 7 bases for V and 0 bases for J; bases not matched to a gene: 9. Per germline, CDR1 SNHLY and CDR2 FYNNEI. CDR3 nucleotides: TGTGCCAGCAATTTAGGTTCTAGCGGCTCCTACGAGCAGTACTTC. The encoded protein is CASNLGSSGSYEQYF.

The chain recombines TRBV10-1 with TRBJ2-1, with TRBD2 as a possible D gene (5 bases). Germline CDR1 WNHNN, CDR2 SYGVQD (reference sequence). The CDR3 extends over 14 amino acids. The V and J ends lost 4 bases and 1 base respectively, with 8 bases between them. The DNA for the CDR3 is TGCGCCAGCAGTGCTCCGGGATCCTACAATGAGCAGTTCTTC. Amino acids: CASSAPGSYNEQFF.

The chain carries TRBV4-1 and TRBJ1-1; D unresolved. V was cut by 0 bases and J by 6 bases, with 8 bases left in between. This CDR3 has 13 amino acids. The V gene's germline CDR1 is MGHRA and CDR2 YSYEKL. The CDR3 DNA sequence: TGCGCCAGCAGCCAAGATCAGTTCGCTGAAGCTTTCTTT. It translates to CASSQDQFAEAFF.

The V and J genes are TRBV30 and TRBJ2-3; 8 bases line up with TRBD1. Germline loops: CDR1 GTSNPN, CDR2 SVGIG (reference sequence). V lost 4 bases and J lost 5; bases outside the gene matches: 5. CDR3 size: 13 residues. The CDR3 spells CAWNRGAGDTQYF. The CDR3 bases are TGTGCCTGGAACAGGGGGGCCGGAGATACGCAGTATTTT.

The chain has TRBV7-9 and TRBJ2-3, with D possibly matching TRBD2 (6 bases). The CDR3 extends over 17 amino acids. CDR1 and CDR2 from the germline V gene are SEHNR and FQNEAQ (reference sequence). Trimming pared 4 bases from V and 0 bases from J, leaving 17 bases between. The chain's CDR3 is CASSSLPGESSTDTQYF. In nucleotides, the CDR3 is TGTGCCAGCAGCTCCCTCCCGGGAGAATCTAGCACAGATACGCAGTATTTT.

The chain joins TRBV30 to TRBJ1-3, with D unclear. This CDR3 has 14 amino acids. The germline CDR1 and CDR2 sequences are GTSNPN and SVGIG (reference sequence). With 5 bases removed from V and 0 bases from J, the gap between germline ends came to 11 bases. The CDR3 DNA reads as TGTGCCTGGGGAGGCGGGATCTCTGGAAACACCATATATTTT. It codes for CAWGGGISGNTIYF. The full variable domain, its missing parts supplied by reference TRBV30 and TRBJ1-3, is SQTIHQWPATLVQPVGSPLSLECTVEGTSNPNLYWYRQAAGRGLQLLFYSVGIGQISSEVPQNLSASRPQDRQFILSSKKLLLSDSGFYLCAWGGGISGNTIYFGEGSWLTVV.

V and J are TRBV19 and TRBJ2-1, with 10 bases matching TRBD2. The CDR3 consists of 15 residues. V trimming: 4 bases; J trimming: 2 bases; junction bases outside the gene matches: 2. Looked up from germline, CDR1 is LNHDA and CDR2 is SQIVND (reference sequence). CDR3 loop: CASSRTSGAYNEQFF. The CDR3 region has the DNA TGTGCCAGTAGTAGGACTAGCGGTGCCTACAATGAGCAGTTCTTC.